The 3 T cell receptor beta chains below come from one sample, sequenced in a study of blood T cell repertoires in COVID-19. The protocol was immunoSEQ multiplex PCR, while the TCRdb copy is restricted to in-frame clones and leaves out a portion. The data hold about 190,000 clones, with around 83% observed a single time. The sample was peripheral blood. These receptors came from a woman aged 35 to 49 with acute or convalescent COVID-19.

The V and J genes are TRBV7-3 and TRBJ2-3; D is possibly TRBD2 (6 bases). This CDR3 has 15 amino acids. CDR1 is SGHTA, CDR2 FQGTGA, per germline. V lost 2 bases, J lost 4 bases, and 13 bases lay in between. CDR3 sequence (DNA): TGTGCCAGCAGCTTAGGGGGGACTCGGGCAGATACGCAGTATTTT. Translating gives CASSLGGTRADTQYF.

The chain links TRBV18 to TRBJ1-5; the match to TRBD1 covers 8 bases. The germline V gene has CDR1 KGHSH and CDR2 LQKENI. V lost 6 bases, J lost 7 bases, and 8 bases stayed unmatched. This CDR3 contains 14 residues. The CDR3 region is CASSHGTGYQPQHF. For the CDR3, the DNA is TGTGCCAGCTCGCATGGGACAGGCTACCAGCCCCAGCATTTT.

CDR3: CASSYSSKGLYEQYF. The CDR3 coding sequence is TGTGCCAGCAGTTACTCGAGTAAGGGGCTGTACGAGCAGTACTTC. The V call is TRBV6-5, the J call TRBJ2-7; D is perhaps TRBD1 (5 bases). The V end lost 0 bases, the J end lost 4 bases, and 13 bases lay between the germline ends. Per germline, CDR1 MNHEY and CDR2 SVGAGI. CDR3 length: 15 amino acids.